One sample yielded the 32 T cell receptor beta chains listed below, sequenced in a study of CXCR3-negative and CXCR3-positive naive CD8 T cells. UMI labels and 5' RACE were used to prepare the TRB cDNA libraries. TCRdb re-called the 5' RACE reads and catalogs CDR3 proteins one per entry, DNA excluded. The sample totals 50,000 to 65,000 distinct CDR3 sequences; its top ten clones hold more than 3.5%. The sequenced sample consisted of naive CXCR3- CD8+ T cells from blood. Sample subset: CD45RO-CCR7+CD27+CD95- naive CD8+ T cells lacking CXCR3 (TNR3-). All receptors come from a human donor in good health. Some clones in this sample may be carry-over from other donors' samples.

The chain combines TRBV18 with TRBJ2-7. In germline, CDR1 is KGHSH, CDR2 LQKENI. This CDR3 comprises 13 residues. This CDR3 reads CASSPAASYEQYF.

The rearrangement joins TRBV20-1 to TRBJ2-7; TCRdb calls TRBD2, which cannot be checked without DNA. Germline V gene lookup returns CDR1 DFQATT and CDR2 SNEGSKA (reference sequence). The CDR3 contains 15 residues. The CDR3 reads CSARDATSDIHEQYF.

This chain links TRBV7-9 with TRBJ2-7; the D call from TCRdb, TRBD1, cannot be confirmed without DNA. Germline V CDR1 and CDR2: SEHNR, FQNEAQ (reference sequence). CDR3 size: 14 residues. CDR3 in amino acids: CASSLLRDRVQQYF. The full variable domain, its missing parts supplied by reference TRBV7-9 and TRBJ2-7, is DTGVSQNPRHKITKRGQNVTFRCDPISEHNRLYWYRQTLGQGPEFLTYFQNEAQLEKSRLLSDRFSAERPKGSFSTLEIQRTEQGDSAMYLCASSLLRDRVQQYFGPGTRLTVT.

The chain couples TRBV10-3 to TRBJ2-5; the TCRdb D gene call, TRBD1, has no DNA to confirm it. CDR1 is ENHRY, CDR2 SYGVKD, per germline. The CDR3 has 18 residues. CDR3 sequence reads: CAISESFGAGAPQETQYF.

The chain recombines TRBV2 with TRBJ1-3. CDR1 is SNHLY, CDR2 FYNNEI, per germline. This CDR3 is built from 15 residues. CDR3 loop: CASSEMRSSGNTIYF.

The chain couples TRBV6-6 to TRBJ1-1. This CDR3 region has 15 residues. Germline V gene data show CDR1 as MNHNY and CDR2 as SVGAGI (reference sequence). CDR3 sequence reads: CASSYSSSSNTEAFF.

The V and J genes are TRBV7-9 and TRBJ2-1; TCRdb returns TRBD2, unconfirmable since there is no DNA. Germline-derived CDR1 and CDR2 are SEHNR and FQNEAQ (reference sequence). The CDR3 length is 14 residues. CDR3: CASSLGLAIYEQFF.

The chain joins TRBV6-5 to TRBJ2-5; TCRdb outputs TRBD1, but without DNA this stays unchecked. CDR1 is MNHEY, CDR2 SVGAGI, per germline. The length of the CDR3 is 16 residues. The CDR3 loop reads CASSSSDRGREETQYF.

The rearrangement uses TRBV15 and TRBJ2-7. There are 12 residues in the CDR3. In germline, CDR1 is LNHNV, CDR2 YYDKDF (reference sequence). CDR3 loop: CATSRAYYEQYF.

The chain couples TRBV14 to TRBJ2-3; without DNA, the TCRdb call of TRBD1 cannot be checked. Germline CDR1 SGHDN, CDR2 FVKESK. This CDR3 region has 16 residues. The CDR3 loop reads CASSQDRLYRGDTQYF.

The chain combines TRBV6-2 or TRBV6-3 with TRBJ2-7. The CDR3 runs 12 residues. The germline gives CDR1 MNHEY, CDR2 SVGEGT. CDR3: CASSYTNAEQYF.

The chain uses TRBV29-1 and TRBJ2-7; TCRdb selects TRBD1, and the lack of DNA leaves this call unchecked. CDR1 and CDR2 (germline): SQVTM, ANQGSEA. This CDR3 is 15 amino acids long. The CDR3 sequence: CSVLQPGRHSYEQYF.

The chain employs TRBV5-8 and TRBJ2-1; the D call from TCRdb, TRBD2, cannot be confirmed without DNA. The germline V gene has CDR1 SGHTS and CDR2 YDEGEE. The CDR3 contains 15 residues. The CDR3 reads CASSLAVAGYNEQFF.

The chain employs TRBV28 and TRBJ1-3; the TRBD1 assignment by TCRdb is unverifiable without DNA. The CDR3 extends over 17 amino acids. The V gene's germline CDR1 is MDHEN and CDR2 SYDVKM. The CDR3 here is CASSFFNRDLSGNTIYF.

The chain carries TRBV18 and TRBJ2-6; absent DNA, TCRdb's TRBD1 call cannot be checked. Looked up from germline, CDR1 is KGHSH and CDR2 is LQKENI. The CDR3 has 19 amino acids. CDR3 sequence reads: CASSPPMSGGSRGANVLTF.

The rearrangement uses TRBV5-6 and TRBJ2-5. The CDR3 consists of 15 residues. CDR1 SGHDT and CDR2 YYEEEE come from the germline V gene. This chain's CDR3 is CASSWDLFRAETQYF.

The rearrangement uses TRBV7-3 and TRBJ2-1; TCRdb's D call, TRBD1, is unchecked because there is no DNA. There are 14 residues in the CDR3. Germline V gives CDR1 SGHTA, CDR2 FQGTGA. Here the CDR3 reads CASSFGGTYNEQFF.

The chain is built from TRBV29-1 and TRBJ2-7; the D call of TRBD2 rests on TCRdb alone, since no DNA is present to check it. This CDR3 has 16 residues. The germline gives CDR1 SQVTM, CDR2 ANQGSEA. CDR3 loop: CSVEEETSGLSYEQYF.

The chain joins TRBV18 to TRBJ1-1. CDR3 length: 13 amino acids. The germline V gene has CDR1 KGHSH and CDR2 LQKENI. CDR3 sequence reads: CASSPPGDAEAFF.

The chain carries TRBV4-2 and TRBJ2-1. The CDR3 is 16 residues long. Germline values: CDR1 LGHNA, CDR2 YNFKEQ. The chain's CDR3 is CASSQEFAAEYNEQFF.

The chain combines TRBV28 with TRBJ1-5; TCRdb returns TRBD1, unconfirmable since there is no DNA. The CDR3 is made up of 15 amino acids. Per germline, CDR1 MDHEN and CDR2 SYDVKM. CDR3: CASTRDRAYNQPQHF.

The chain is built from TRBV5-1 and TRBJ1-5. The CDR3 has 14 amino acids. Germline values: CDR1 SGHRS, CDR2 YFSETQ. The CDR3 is CASSLDGHNQPQHF.

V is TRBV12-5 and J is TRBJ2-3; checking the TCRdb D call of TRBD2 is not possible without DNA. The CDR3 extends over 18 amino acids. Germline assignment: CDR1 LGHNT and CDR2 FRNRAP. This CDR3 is CASGPGGLAGVVTDTQYF.

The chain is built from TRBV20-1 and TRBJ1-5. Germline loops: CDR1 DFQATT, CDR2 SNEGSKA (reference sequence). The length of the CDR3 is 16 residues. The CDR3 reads CSARASEGGDYQTQHF.

CDR3 loop: CASSIHRDRLNQPQHF. The chain links TRBV19 to TRBJ1-5; the D call from TCRdb, TRBD1, cannot be confirmed without DNA. CDR1 is LNHDA, CDR2 SQIVND, per germline (reference sequence). CDR3 length: 16 amino acids.

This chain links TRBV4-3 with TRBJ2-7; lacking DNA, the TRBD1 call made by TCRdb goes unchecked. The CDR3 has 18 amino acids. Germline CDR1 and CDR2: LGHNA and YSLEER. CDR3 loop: CASSQESLLGRFSYEQYF.

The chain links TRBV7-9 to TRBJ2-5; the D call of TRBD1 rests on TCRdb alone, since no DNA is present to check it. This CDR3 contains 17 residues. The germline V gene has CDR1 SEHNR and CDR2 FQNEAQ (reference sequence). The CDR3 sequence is CASRQDETGGGQETQYF.

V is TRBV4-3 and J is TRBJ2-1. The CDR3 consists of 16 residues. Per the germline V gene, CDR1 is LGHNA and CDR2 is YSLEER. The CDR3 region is CASSQTDWSSYNEQFF.

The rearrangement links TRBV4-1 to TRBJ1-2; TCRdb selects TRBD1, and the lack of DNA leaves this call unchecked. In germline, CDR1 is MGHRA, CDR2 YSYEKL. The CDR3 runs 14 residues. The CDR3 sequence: CASSGGQGNYGYTF.

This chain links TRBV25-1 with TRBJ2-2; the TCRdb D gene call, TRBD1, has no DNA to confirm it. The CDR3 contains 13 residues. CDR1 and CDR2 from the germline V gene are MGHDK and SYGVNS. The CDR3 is CASSEGDVGELFF. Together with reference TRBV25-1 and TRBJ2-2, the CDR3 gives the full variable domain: EADIYQTPRYLVIGTGKKITLECSQTMGHDKMYWYQQDPGMELHLIHYSYGVNSTEKGDLSSESTVSRIRTEHFPLTLESARPSHTSQYLCASSEGDVGELFFGEGSRLTVL.

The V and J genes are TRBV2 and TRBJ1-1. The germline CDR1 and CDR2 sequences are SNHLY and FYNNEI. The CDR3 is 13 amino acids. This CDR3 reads CASSSAVATEAFF. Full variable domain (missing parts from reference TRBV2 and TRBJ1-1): EPEVTQTPSHQVTQMGQEVILRCVPISNHLYFYWYRQILGQKVEFLVSFYNNEISEKSEIFDDQFSVERPDGSNFTLKIRSTKLEDSAMYFCASSSAVATEAFFGQGTRLTVV.

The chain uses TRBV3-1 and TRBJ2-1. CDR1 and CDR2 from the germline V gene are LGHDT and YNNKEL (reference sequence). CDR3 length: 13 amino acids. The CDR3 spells CASSPTDWNEQFF.